This TCR beta chain was recovered during a study of blood T cell repertoires in COVID-19. V lost 8 bases and J lost 4, with 8 bases in between. The CDR3 sequence is 11 residues long. Here immunoSEQ multiplex PCR was the method, and the copy in TCRdb shows in-frame clones only, minus some. The table lists about 140,000 clones, 65% to 85% of them singletons, with more than 3.5% in the top ten. The chain joins TRBV12-3 or TRBV12-4 to TRBJ1-1, with D possibly TRBD1 on 5 matching bases. Sequenced input: peripheral blood. The receptor was isolated from a woman aged 55-70 years with acute or convalescent COVID-19. CDR3 residues: CASGQGTEAFF. In nucleotides, the CDR3 is TGTGCCAGCGGGCAGGGCACTGAAGCTTTCTTT.